The 29 T cell receptor beta chains below all came from one sample that was sequenced in a study of cytomegalovirus exposure and HLA in healthy donors. Some clones are missing from TCRdb's copy, which holds only in-frame ones; the method was immunoSEQ multiplex PCR. The sample records 250,000 or so clones, roughly 87% being singletons. Material for sequencing was PBMCs. These receptors all stem from a man aged 18 to 29 in good health and CMV-seropositive.

This clone has a handful of counts. The chain uses TRBV15 and TRBJ2-7; D uncertain. This CDR3 contains 13 residues. Trimming left V 4 bases short and J 2 bases short, with 9 bases between. Germline V gene sequence: CDR1 LNHNV, CDR2 YYDKDF (reference sequence). This chain's CDR3 is CATSTHGTYEQYF. CDR3 nucleotide sequence: TGTGCCACCAGCACTCACGGAACCTACGAGCAGTACTTC.

V usage is TRBV2 and J usage is TRBJ2-1; 10 positions agree with TRBD1. This CDR3 spans 16 amino acids. CDR1 and CDR2 from the germline V gene are SNHLY and FYNNEI. V shed 6 bases and J 9 bases; nucleotides not matched to a gene: 14. The CDR3 sequence: CASSPRQGAKAGEQFF. In nucleotides, the CDR3 is TGTGCCAGCAGCCCGAGACAGGGGGCAAAGGCGGGTGAGCAGTTCTTC.

The gene calls are TRBV6-6 and TRBJ2-7; 10 bases are a match to TRBD1. Germline V gives CDR1 MNHNY, CDR2 SVGAGI (reference sequence). The CDR3 has 16 amino acids. V was pared by 4 bases and J by 1 base, with 7 bases of the junction left unmatched. This CDR3 reads CASSSADRGPSYEQYF. The DNA of the CDR3 is TGTGCCAGCAGTTCGGCCGACAGGGGGCCTTCCTACGAGCAGTACTTC.

J is TRBJ2-1 and V is TRBV5-1, with D unclear. V shed 0 bases and J shed 8 bases, with 9 bases lying between them. Germline CDR1 SGHRS, CDR2 YFSETQ. The CDR3 is 13 residues long. CDR3 region: CASSLGSRDEQFF. CDR3 in DNA: TGCGCCAGCAGCTTGGGCTCTAGAGATGAGCAGTTCTTC.

The chain combines TRBV5-6 with TRBJ2-6; TRBD2 aligns across 9 bases. CDR1 SGHDT and CDR2 YYEEEE come from the germline V gene. V dropped 6 bases and J dropped 0; count of bases not matched to a gene: 13. This CDR3 region has 19 residues. CDR3 DNA: TGTGCCAGCAACGGTCCTAGCGGGATTCGGGCCTCTGGGGCCAACGTCCTGACTTTC. It codes for CASNGPSGIRASGANVLTF.

The gene calls are TRBV5-1 and TRBJ2-3; either TRBD1 or TRBD2 may supply D (5 bases each). The CDR3 spans 16 residues. With 1 base removed from V and 1 base from J, the gap between germline ends came to 13 bases. Germline V CDR1 and CDR2: SGHRS, YFSETQ. The CDR3 is CASSLWGSTGTDTQYF. CDR3 sequence (DNA): TGCGCCAGCAGCTTGTGGGGGAGTACGGGCACAGATACGCAGTATTTT.

The chain is built from TRBV6-5 and TRBJ2-1, with 7 positions matching TRBD1. The CDR3 spans 13 residues. Trimming at V came to 10 bases and at J to 7 bases, leaving 10 bases not matched to a gene. The V gene's germline CDR1 is MNHEY and CDR2 SVGAGI. The CDR3 nucleotides are TGTGCCACCACAGGGGTTCTGACGAATGAGCAGTTCTTC. It translates to CATTGVLTNEQFF.

The rearrangement uses TRBV5-1 and TRBJ1-3, with D unresolved. This CDR3 is 15 amino acids long. Germline values: CDR1 SGHRS, CDR2 YFSETQ. Trimming removed 0 bases at V and 0 bases at J, with 7 bases between. CDR3 coding DNA: TGCGCCAGCAGCTTGGCGCGCAGCTCTGGAAACACCATATATTTT. It specifies CASSLARSSGNTIYF. The variable domain in full, with the rest retrieved from reference TRBV5-1 and TRBJ1-3, is KAGVTQTPRYLIKTRGQQVTLSCSPISGHRSVSWYQQTPGQGLQFLFEYFSETQRNKGNFPGRFSGRQFSNSRSEMNVSTLELGDSALYLCASSLARSSGNTIYFGEGSWLTVV.

This chain joins TRBV5-1 and TRBJ2-3, with D unresolved. The length of the CDR3 is 13 residues. The germline V gene has CDR1 SGHRS and CDR2 YFSETQ. V was pared by 3 bases and J by 6 bases, with 11 bases between. The CDR3: CASSSRLGDTQYF. The CDR3 bases are TGCGCCAGCAGCTCCAGACTGGGCGATACGCAGTATTTT.

The chain recombines TRBV28 with TRBJ2-3, with 8 bases fitting TRBD1. The CDR3 is 14 amino acids. Germline CDR1 is MDHEN and CDR2 is SYDVKM. J lost 5 bases, V lost 2 bases, and 3 bases had no gene match. In DNA form, the CDR3 reads TGTGCCAGCAGTTTAATCAGGGGGCAAGATACGCAGTATTTT. Protein: CASSLIRGQDTQYF.

The V call is TRBV5-1, the J call TRBJ1-4; TRBD1 matches at 9 bases. Germline V gene data show CDR1 as SGHRS and CDR2 as YFSETQ. Trimming removed 4 bases from V and 8 bases from J; junction bases left unmatched: 6. The CDR3 consists of 14 residues. CDR3 sequence reads: CASSPGQGWEKLFF. In DNA form, the CDR3 reads TGCGCCAGCAGCCCAGGACAGGGGTGGGAAAAACTGTTTTTT.

J is TRBJ2-1 and V is TRBV11-3; a weak D match, TRBD2 (6 bases). Trimming removed 1 base from V and 6 bases from J, with 16 bases in between. The CDR3 is 16 residues long. Germline V gene lookup returns CDR1 SGHNT and CDR2 YENEEA. CDR3 protein: CASSLGGAGIGNEQFF. As DNA, the CDR3 is TGTGCCAGCAGCTTAGGAGGGGCGGGAATTGGCAATGAGCAGTTCTTC.

CDR3 bases: TGTGCCAGCAGTGAAGGGGGCGCACTAGGGGAGACCCAGTACTTC. This codes for CASSEGGALGETQYF. This chain connects TRBV2 to TRBJ2-5; D may match TRBD1 or TRBD2 (5 bases each). The CDR3 consists of 15 residues. V was cut by 1 base and J by 5 bases, with 14 bases left in between. Looked up from germline, CDR1 is SNHLY and CDR2 is FYNNEI.

This clone has only a few counts. V is TRBV14 and J is TRBJ2-7, with D uncertain. V was clipped by 4 bases and J by 3 bases, with 13 bases between them. This CDR3 has 14 residues. Germline V lookup: CDR1 SGHDN, CDR2 FVKESK. This CDR3 is CASSLLRRRYEQYF. The CDR3, as DNA: TGTGCCAGCAGCCTCCTTCGGCGACGCTACGAGCAGTACTTC.

The V and J genes are TRBV6-6 and TRBJ1-2; 9 nucleotides match TRBD1. V shed 2 bases and J 4 bases; nucleotides not matched to a gene: 5. The germline V gene encodes CDR1 MNHNY and CDR2 SVGAGI (reference sequence). The CDR3 runs 15 residues. CDR3 residues: CASSYNGQGSYGYTF. CDR3 DNA sequence: TGTGCCAGCAGTTACAACGGACAGGGGAGCTATGGCTACACCTTC.

The chain combines TRBV6-4 with TRBJ1-5; D is possibly TRBD1 (5 bases). Germline CDR1 MRHNA, CDR2 SNTAGT. The CDR3 spans 15 residues. V was trimmed by 3 bases and J by 2 bases, leaving 11 bases between them. The CDR3 DNA is TGTGCCAGCAGTGAAGGGGATGAGGGCAATCAGCCCCAGCATTTT. Its protein product is CASSEGDEGNQPQHF.

The chain links TRBV6-1 to TRBJ2-1, with TRBD2 matching over 15 bases. J lost 8 bases, V lost 7 bases, and 6 bases had no gene match. The length of the CDR3 is 15 residues. CDR1 and CDR2 (germline): MNHNS, SASEGT. The CDR3 bases are TGTGCCAGCAAGGGACTAGCGGGAGGTAGCGATGAGCAGTTCTTC. As protein: CASKGLAGGSDEQFF.

The chain uses TRBV6-6 and TRBJ1-2; D is possibly TRBD1 (5 bases). Per germline, CDR1 MNHNY and CDR2 SVGAGI (reference sequence). V lost 2 bases, J lost 2 bases, and 6 bases lay in between. This CDR3 is 13 amino acids long. CDR3 sequence: CASSYGTNYGYTF. The CDR3 DNA reads as TGTGCCAGCAGTTACGGGACGAACTATGGCTACACCTTC.

Worth noting for this clone: Other nucleotide sequences from this sample produce the same CDR3. The V gene is TRBV7-9, the J gene TRBJ2-7; 12 bases align to TRBD2. The junction had 5 bases not matched to a gene; V was cut back by 1 base and J by 7 bases. Germline V CDR1 and CDR2: SEHNR, FQNEAQ (reference sequence). CDR3 length: 15 amino acids. In nucleotides, the CDR3 is TGTGCCAGCAGCTTAGGTCTAGCGGGAGGGTATGAGCAGTACTTC. It specifies CASSLGLAGGYEQYF. Full variable domain (missing parts from reference TRBV7-9 and TRBJ2-7): DTGVSQNPRHKITKRGQNVTFRCDPISEHNRLYWYRQTLGQGPEFLTYFQNEAQLEKSRLLSDRFSAERPKGSFSTLEIQRTEQGDSAMYLCASSLGLAGGYEQYFGPGTRLTVT.

J is TRBJ2-2 and V is TRBV28; the D gene is possibly TRBD2 (6 bases). Germline-derived CDR1 and CDR2 are MDHEN and SYDVKM. This CDR3 comprises 15 residues. The germline V and J ends were trimmed by 6 bases and 0 bases, with 11 bases remaining between them. As DNA, the CDR3 is TGTGCCAGCAGGTTCAGCGGGCCGAACACCGGGGAGCTGTTTTTT. This translates into CASRFSGPNTGELFF.

This clone showed up just once. The chain employs TRBV19 and TRBJ2-3; TRBD2 matches at 8 bases. The CDR3 length is 14 residues. Losses at the gene ends were 5 bases for V and 5 bases for J; bases not matched to a gene: 6. Germline CDR1 and CDR2: LNHDA and SQIVND (reference sequence). The CDR3 coding sequence is TGTGCCAGTAGTTTCGGGACTAGGAAAGATACGCAGTATTTT. It yields the protein CASSFGTRKDTQYF.

The chain combines TRBV25-1 with TRBJ1-3; D is undetermined. The V gene's germline CDR1 is MGHDK and CDR2 SYGVNS. The V and J ends lost 3 bases and 0 bases respectively, with 15 bases between them. This CDR3 comprises 17 residues. Here the CDR3 DNA reads TGTGCCAGCAGTGATCGACACACGCTCGGCTCTGGAAACACCATATATTTT. Its translation is CASSDRHTLGSGNTIYF.

The chain links TRBV6-5 to TRBJ2-1; TRBD2 might be the D (5 bases). This CDR3 region has 15 residues. Germline loops: CDR1 MNHEY, CDR2 SVGAGI. The V end was cut by 2 bases, the J end by 10 bases, with 18 bases between. The CDR3: CASSYPRVGVREQFF. In DNA form, the CDR3 reads TGTGCCAGCAGTTACCCGCGGGTAGGTGTGCGGGAGCAGTTCTTC.

This clone has ten or more counts. The V and J genes are TRBV6-5 and TRBJ1-1, with D perhaps TRBD1 (5 bases). The germline CDR1 and CDR2 sequences are MNHEY and SVGAGI. The V gene lost 6 bases and the J gene lost 5 bases, with 19 bases spanning the gap. The CDR3 consists of 15 residues. DNA for the CDR3: TGTGCCAGCAGCCCTATGGAGGGGAGCTGGACTGAAGCTTTCTTT. This codes for CASSPMEGSWTEAFF.

The chain links TRBV27 to TRBJ2-1, with D possibly called TRBD1 or TRBD2 (5 bases each). CDR3 length: 16 amino acids. V lost 5 bases to trimming and J lost 6 bases, with 20 bases between them. CDR1 and CDR2 from the germline V gene are MNHEY and SMNVEV (reference sequence). The CDR3 loop is CASSQRGTILRNEQFF. In DNA form, the CDR3 reads TGTGCCAGCAGTCAACGTGGGACCATCCTCCGCAATGAGCAGTTCTTC.

The chain links TRBV2 to TRBJ2-3; TRBD2 agrees at 9 bases. CDR1 and CDR2 from the germline V gene are SNHLY and FYNNEI. The length of the CDR3 is 16 residues. V shed 2 bases and J 4 bases; nucleotides not matched to a gene: 7. CDR3 region: CASSERLAGSADTQYF. DNA for the CDR3: TGTGCCAGCAGTGAAAGGCTAGCGGGATCGGCAGATACGCAGTATTTT.

CDR3 sequence reads: CASSVATTGGFYEQYF. The CDR3 DNA reads TGTGCCAGCAGCGTAGCTACCACAGGGGGCTTCTACGAGCAGTACTTC. The chain couples TRBV9 to TRBJ2-7; 9 bases fit TRBD1. Germline V gene sequence: CDR1 SGDLS, CDR2 YYNGEE. CDR3 size: 16 residues. Losses at the gene ends were 0 bases for V and 3 bases for J; bases not matched to a gene: 7.

This clone was recorded a few times. The chain joins TRBV18 to TRBJ2-2; D ambiguous. V lost 3 bases and J lost 0, with 8 bases in between. Germline CDR1 is KGHSH and CDR2 is LQKENI. The CDR3 extends over 15 amino acids. The CDR3 sequence: CASSPGNSNTGELFF. The CDR3 nucleotides read TGTGCCAGCTCACCTGGGAACTCGAACACCGGGGAGCTGTTTTTT.

The table lists this clone with a few counts. J is TRBJ2-7 and V is TRBV5-4, with D possibly TRBD2 on 5 matching bases. The CDR3 covers 11 residues. Per germline, CDR1 SGHNT and CDR2 YYREEE (reference sequence). Deletions cut 4 bases from V and 3 bases from J, with 5 bases between. The CDR3: CASSAGYEQYF. The CDR3, as DNA: TGTGCCAGCAGCGCGGGCTACGAGCAGTACTTC.